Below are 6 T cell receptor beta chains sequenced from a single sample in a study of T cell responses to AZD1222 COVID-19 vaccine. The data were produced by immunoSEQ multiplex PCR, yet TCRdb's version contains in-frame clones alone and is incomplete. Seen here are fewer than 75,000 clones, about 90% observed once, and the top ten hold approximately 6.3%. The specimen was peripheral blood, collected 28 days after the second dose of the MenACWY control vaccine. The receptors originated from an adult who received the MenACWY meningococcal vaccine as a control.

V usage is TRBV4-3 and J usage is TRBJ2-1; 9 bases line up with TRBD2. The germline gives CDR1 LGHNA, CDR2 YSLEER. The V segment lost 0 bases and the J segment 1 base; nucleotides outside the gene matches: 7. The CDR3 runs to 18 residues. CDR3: CASSQDRGRAMSYNEQFF. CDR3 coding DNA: TGCGCCAGCAGCCAAGATCGCGGGAGGGCTATGTCCTACAATGAGCAGTTCTTC.

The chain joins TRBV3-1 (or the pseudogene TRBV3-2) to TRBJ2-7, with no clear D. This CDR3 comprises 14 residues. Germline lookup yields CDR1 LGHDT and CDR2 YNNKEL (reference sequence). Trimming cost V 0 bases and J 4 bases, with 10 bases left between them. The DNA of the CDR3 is TGTGCCAGCAGCCAAGACAGCACCAATTACGAGCAGTACTTC. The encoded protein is CASSQDSTNYEQYF.

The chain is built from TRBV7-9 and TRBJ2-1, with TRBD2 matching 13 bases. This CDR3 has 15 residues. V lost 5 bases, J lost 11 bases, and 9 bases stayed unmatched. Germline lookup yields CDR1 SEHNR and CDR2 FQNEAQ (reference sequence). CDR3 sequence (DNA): TGTGCCAGCAGCCCAGCGGGACTAGCGGGGTCAAAGCAGTTCTTC. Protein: CASSPAGLAGSKQFF.

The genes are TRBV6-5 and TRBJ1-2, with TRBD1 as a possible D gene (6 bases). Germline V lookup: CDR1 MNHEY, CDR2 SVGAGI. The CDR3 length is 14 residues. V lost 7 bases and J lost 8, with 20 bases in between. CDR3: CASMGGLETWGYTF. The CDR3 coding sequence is TGTGCCAGCATGGGGGGCCTCGAGACGTGGGGCTACACCTTC.

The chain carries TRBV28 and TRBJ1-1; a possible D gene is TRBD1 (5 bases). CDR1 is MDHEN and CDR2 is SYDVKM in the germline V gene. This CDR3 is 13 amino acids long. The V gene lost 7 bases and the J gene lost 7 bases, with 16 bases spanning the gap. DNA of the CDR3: TGTGCCAGCATCCTCGGGGGTGGAATTGAAGCTTTCTTT. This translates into CASILGGGIEAFF.

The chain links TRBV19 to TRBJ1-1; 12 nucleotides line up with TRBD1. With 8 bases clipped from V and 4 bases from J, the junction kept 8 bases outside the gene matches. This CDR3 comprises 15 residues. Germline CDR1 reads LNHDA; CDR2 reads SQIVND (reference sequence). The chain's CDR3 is CASSGQGAWSTEAFF. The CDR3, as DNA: TGTGCCAGTTCGGGACAGGGGGCGTGGAGCACTGAAGCTTTCTTT.